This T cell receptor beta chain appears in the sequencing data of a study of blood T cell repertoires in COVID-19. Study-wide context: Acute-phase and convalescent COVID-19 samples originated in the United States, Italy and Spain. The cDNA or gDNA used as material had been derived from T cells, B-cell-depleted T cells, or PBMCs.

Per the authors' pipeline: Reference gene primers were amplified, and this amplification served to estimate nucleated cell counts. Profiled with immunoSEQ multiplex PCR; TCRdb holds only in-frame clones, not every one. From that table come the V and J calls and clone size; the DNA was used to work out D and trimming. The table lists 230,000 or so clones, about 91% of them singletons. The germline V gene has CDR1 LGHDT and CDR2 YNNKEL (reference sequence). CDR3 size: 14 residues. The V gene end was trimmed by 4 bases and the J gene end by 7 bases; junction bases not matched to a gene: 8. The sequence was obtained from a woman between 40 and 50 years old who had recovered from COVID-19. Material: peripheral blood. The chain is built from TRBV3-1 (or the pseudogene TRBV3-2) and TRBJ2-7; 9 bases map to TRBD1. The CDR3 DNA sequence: TGTGCCAGCAGCCCGGGACAGGGCTCATGGGAGCAGTACGTC. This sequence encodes CASSPGQGSWEQYV.